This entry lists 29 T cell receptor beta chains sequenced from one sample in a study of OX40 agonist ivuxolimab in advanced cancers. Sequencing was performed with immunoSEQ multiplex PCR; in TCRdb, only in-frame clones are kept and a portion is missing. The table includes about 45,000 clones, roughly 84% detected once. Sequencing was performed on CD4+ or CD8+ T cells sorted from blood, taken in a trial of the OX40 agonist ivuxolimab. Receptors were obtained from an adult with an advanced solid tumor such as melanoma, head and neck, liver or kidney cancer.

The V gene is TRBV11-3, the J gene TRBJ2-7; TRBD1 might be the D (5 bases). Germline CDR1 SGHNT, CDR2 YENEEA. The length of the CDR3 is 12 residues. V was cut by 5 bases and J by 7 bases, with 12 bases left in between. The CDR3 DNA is TGTGCCAGCAGCCAAACCAAGGGGGAGCAGTACTTC. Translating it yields CASSQTKGEQYF.

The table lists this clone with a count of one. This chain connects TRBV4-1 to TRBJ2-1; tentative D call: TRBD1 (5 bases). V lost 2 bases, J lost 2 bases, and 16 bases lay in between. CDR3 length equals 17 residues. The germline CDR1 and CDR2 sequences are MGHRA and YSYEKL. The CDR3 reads CASSQSETDTTYNEQFF. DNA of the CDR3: TGCGCCAGCAGCCAATCCGAAACGGACACAACCTACAATGAGCAGTTCTTC.

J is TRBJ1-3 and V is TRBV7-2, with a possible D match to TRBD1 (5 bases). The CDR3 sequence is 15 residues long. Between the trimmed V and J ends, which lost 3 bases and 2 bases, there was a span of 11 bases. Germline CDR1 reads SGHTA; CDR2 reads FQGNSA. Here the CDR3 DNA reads TGTGCCAGCAGCTTCGGGGGTGCGCCTGGAAACACCATATATTTT. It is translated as CASSFGGAPGNTIYF.

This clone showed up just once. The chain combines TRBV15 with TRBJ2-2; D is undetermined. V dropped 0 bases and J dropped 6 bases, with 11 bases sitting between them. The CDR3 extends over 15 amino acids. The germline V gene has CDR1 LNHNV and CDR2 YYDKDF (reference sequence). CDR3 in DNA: TGTGCCACCAGCAGAGATCGGAGAGTGGCCGGGGAGCTGTTTTTT. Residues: CATSRDRRVAGELFF. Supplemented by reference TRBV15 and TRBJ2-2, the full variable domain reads DAMVIQNPRYQVTQFGKPVTLSCSQTLNHNVMYWYQQKSSQAPKLLFHYYDKDFNNEADTPDNFQSRRPNTSFCFLDIRSPGLGDTAMYLCATSRDRRVAGELFFGEGSRLTVL.

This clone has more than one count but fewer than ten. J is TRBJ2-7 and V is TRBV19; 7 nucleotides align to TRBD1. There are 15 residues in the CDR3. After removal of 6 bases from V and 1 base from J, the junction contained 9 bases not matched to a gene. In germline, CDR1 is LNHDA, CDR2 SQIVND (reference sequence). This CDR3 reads CASRPGTANSYEQYF. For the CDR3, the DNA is TGTGCCAGTAGGCCAGGGACAGCAAATTCCTACGAGCAGTACTTC. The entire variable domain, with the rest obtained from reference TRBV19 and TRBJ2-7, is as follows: DGGITQSPKYLFRKEGQNVTLSCEQNLNHDAMYWYRQDPGQGLRLIYYSQIVNDFQKGDIAEGYSVSREKKESFPLTVTSAQKNPTAFYLCASRPGTANSYEQYFGPGTRLTVT.

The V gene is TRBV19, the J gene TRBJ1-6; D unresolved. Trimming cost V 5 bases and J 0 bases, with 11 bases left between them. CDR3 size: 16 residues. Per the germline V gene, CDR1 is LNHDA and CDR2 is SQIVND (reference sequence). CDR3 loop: CASSRATYSYNSPLHF. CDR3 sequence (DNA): TGTGCCAGTAGTCGCGCGACGTACTCCTATAATTCACCCCTCCACTTT.

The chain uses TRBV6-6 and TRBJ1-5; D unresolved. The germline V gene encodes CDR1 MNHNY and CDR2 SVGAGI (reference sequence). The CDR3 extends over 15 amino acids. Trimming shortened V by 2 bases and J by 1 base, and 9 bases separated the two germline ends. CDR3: CASSYDDSSNQPQHF. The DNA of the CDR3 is TGTGCCAGCAGTTACGATGACTCAAGCAATCAGCCCCAGCATTTT.

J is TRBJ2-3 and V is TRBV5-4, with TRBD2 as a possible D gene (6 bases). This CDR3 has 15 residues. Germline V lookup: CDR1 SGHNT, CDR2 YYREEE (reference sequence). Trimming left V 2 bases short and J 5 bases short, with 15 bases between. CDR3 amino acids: CASSLRTGEVDTQYF. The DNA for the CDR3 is TGTGCCAGCAGCTTAAGAACGGGAGAAGTAGATACGCAGTATTTT. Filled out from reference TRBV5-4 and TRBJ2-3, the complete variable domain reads ETGVTQSPTHLIKTRGQQVTLRCSSQSGHNTVSWYQQALGQGPQFIFQYYREEENGRGNFPPRFSGLQFPNYSSELNVNALELDDSALYLCASSLRTGEVDTQYFGPGTRLTVL.

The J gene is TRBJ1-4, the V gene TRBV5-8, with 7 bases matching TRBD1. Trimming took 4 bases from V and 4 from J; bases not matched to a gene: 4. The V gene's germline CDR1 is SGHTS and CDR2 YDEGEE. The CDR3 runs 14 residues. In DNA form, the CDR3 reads TGTGCCAGCAGCGGTGGACAGGATAATGAAAAACTGTTTTTT. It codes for CASSGGQDNEKLFF.

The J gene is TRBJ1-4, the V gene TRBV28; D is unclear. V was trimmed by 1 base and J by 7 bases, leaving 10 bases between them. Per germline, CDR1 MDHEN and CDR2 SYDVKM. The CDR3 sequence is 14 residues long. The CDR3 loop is CASSLFFGGEKLFF. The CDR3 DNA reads TGTGCCAGCAGTTTATTCTTTGGAGGTGAAAAACTGTTTTTT.

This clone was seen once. The CDR3 reads CASSLGAETLRETQYF. In nucleotides, the CDR3 is TGTGCCAGCAGCTTGGGGGCAGAAACCCTAAGGGAGACCCAGTACTTC. The chain has TRBV5-6 and TRBJ2-5; D unclear. Looked up from germline, CDR1 is SGHDT and CDR2 is YYEEEE. V lost 0 bases and J 5 bases, leaving 17 bases between the germline ends. This CDR3 spans 16 amino acids.

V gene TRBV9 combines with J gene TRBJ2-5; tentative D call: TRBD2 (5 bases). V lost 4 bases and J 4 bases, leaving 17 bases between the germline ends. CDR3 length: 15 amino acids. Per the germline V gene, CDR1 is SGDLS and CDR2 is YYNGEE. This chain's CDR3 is CASSTSTLAGETQYF. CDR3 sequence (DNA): TGTGCCAGCAGCACATCGACCCTCGCGGGAGAGACCCAGTACTTC.

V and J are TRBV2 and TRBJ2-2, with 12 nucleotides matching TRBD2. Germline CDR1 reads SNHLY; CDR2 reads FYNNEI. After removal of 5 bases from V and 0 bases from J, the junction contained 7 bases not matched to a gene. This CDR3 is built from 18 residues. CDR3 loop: CASSKQTSGRSNTGELFF. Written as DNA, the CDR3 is TGTGCCAGCAGTAAACAGACTAGCGGGAGATCGAACACCGGGGAGCTGTTTTTT.

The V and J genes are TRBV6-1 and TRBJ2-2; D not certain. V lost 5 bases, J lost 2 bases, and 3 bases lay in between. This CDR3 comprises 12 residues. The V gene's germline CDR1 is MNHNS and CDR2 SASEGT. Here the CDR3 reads CASSPNTGELFF. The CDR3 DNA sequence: TGTGCCAGCAGTCCAAACACCGGGGAGCTGTTTTTT.

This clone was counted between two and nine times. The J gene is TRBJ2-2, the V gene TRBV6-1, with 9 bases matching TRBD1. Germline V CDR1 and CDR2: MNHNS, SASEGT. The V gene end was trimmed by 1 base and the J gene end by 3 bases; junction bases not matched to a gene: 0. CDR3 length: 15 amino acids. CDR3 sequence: CASSEGTGDTGELFF. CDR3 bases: TGTGCCAGCAGTGAAGGGACAGGGGACACCGGGGAGCTGTTTTTT.

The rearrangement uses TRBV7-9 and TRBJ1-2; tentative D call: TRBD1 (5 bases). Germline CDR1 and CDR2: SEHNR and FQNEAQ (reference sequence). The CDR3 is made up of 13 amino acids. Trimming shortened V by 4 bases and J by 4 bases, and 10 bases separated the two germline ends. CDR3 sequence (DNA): TGTGCCAGCAGCTCTCAGGGCCTCTATGGCTACACCTTC. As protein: CASSSQGLYGYTF. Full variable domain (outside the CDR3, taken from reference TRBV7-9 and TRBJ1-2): DTGVSQNPRHKITKRGQNVTFRCDPISEHNRLYWYRQTLGQGPEFLTYFQNEAQLEKSRLLSDRFSAERPKGSFSTLEIQRTEQGDSAMYLCASSSQGLYGYTFGSGTRLTVV.

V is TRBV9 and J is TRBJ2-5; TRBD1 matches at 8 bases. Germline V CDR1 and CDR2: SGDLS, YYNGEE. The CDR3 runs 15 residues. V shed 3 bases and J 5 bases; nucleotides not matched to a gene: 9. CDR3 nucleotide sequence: TGTGCCAGCAGCGGGTGGACAGGGCGCGGGGAGACCCAGTACTTC. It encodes CASSGWTGRGETQYF.

This chain's CDR3 is CASSLTPDTRSSGKLFF. The CDR3 DNA sequence: TGTGCCAGCAGTTTAACCCCTGACACGAGGTCTAGCGGGAAACTGTTTTTT. V usage is TRBV28 and J usage is TRBJ1-4; no clear D. Trimming cost V 2 bases and J 11 bases, with 24 bases left between them. The CDR3 has 17 amino acids. Germline lookup yields CDR1 MDHEN and CDR2 SYDVKM.

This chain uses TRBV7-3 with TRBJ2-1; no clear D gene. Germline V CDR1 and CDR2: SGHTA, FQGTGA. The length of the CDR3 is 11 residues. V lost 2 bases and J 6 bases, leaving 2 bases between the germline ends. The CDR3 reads CASSLSNEQFF. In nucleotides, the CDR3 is TGTGCCAGCAGCTTATCCAATGAGCAGTTCTTC.

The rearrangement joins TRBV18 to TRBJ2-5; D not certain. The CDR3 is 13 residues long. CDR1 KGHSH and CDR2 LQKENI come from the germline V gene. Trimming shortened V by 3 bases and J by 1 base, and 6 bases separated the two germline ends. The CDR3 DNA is TGTGCCAGCTCACCTCAGCTCCAAGAGACCCAGTACTTC. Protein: CASSPQLQETQYF. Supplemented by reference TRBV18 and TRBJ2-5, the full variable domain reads NAGVMQNPRHLVRRRGQEARLRCSPMKGHSHVYWYRQLPEEGLKFMVYLQKENIIDESGMPKERFSAEFPKEGPSILRIQQVVRGDSAAYFCASSPQLQETQYFGPGTRLLVL.

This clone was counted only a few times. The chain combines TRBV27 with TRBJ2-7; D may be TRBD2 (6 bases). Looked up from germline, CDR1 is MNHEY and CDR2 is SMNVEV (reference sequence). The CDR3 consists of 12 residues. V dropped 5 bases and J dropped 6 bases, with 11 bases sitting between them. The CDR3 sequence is CASSTSPGEQYF. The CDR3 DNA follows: TGTGCCAGCAGTACTAGCCCAGGCGAGCAGTACTTC.

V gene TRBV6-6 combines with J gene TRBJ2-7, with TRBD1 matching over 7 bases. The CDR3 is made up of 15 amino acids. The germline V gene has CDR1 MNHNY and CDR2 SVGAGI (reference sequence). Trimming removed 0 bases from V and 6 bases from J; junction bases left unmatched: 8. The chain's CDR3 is CASSYSRGPPPEQYF. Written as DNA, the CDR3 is TGTGCCAGCAGTTACTCGAGGGGGCCTCCCCCCGAGCAGTACTTC.

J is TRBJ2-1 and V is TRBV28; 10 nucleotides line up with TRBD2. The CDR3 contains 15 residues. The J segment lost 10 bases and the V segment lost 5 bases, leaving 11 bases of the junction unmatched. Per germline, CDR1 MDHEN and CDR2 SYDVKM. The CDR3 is CASSGLAAGGTEQFF. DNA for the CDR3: TGTGCCAGCAGTGGGCTCGCAGCGGGAGGGACGGAGCAGTTCTTC.

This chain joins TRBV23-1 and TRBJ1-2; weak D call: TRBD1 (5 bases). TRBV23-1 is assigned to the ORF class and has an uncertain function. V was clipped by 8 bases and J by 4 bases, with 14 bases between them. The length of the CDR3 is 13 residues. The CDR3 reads CASPPGTAYGYTF. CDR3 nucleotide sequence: TGCGCCAGCCCCCCCGGGACGGCCTATGGCTACACCTTC.

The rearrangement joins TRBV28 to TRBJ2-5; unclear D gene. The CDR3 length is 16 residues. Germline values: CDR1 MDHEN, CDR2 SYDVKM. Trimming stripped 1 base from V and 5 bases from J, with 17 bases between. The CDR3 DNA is TGTGCCAGCAGTTTATATGCCAAGGGTCCGAGGGAGACCCAGTACTTC. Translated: CASSLYAKGPRETQYF. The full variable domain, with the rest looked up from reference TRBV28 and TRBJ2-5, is DVKVTQSSRYLVKRTGEKVFLECVQDMDHENMFWYRQDPGLGLRLIYFSYDVKMKEKGDIPEGYSVSREKKERFSLILESASTNQTSMYLCASSLYAKGPRETQYFGPGTRLLVL.

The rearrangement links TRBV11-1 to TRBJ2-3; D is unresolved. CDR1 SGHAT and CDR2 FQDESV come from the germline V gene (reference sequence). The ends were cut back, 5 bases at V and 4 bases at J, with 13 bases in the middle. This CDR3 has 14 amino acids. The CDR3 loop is CASSLIPSSDTQYF. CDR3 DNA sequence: TGTGCCAGCAGCCTCATCCCGAGTTCAGATACGCAGTATTTT.

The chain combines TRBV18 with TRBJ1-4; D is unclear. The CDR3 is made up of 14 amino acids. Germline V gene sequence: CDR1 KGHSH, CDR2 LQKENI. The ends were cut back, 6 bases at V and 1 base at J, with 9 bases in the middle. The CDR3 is CASSSARTNEKLFF. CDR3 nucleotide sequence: TGTGCCAGCTCGTCGGCGCGAACTAATGAAAAACTGTTTTTT. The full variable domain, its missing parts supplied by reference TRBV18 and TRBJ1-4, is NAGVMQNPRHLVRRRGQEARLRCSPMKGHSHVYWYRQLPEEGLKFMVYLQKENIIDESGMPKERFSAEFPKEGPSILRIQQVVRGDSAAYFCASSSARTNEKLFFGSGTQLSVL.

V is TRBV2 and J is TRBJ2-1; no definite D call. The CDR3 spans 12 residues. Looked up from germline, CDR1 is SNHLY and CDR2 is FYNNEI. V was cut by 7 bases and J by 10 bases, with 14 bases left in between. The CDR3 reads CASKTGSREQFF. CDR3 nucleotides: TGTGCCAGCAAGACCGGGTCACGGGAGCAGTTCTTC.

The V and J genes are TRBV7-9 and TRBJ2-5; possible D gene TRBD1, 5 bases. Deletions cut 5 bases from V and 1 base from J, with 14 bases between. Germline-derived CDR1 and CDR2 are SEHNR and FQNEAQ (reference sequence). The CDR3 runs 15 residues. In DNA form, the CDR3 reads TGTGCCAGCAGCCCCCCGTGGGGCACCCAAGAGACCCAGTACTTC. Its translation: CASSPPWGTQETQYF.